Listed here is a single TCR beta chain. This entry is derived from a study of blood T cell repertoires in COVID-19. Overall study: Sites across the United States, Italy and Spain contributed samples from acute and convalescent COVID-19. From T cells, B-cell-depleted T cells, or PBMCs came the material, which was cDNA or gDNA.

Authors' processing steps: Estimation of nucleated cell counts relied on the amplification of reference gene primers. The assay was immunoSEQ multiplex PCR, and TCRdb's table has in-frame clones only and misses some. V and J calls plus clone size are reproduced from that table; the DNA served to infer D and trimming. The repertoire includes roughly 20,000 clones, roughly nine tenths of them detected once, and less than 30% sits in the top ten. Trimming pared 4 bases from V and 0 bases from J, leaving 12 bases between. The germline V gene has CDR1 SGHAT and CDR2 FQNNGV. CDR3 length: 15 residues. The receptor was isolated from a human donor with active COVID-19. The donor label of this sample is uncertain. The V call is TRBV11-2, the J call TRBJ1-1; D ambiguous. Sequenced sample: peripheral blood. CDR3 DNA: TGTGCCAGCAGCTGGGCAGGAGGTCTGAACACTGAAGCTTTCTTT. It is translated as CASSWAGGLNTEAFF.